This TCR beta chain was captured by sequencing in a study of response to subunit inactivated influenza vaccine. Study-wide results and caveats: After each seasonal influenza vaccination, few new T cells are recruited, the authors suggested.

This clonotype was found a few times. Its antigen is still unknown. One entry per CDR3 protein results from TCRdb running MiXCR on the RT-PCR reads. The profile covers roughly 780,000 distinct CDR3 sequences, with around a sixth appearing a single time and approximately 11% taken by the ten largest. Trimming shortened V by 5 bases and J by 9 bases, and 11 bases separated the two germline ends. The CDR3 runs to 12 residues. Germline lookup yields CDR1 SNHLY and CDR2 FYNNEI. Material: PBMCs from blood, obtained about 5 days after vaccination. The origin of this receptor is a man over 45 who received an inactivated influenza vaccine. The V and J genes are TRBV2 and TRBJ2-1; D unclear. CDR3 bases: TGTGCCAGCAGTCCCGATTGGGGTGAGCAGTTCTTC. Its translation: CASSPDWGEQFF.